This T cell receptor beta chain was identified in a study of T cells expressing NK-cell markers. Study-level information: One of eight sequenced donors was HCMV-seronegative; the other seven were seropositive.

The length of the CDR3 is 16 residues. The authors made TCR beta cDNA libraries by 5'RACE template switching. This switching added a universal primer site and UMIs. TCRdb re-called the 5' RACE reads and gives one entry per CDR3 protein, without DNA. The ten most abundant clones cover 3% to 4.5% of a sample with 550,000 to 600,000 distinct CDR3 sequences. The specimen sequenced was blood T cells: a sorted CD56 or NKG2C T cell subset, CD4+ or CD8+ T cells, or bulk PBMC T cells (not recorded which). The TCR comes from a man aged 18 to 30 in good health. V gene TRBV12-3 or TRBV12-4 combines with J gene TRBJ2-7; TCRdb's assignment of TRBD1 cannot be checked, as there is no DNA. The CDR3 loop reads CASSFGRDRGLRGQYF.